This TCR beta chain was sequenced for a study of T cell responses to AZD1222 COVID-19 vaccine. Profiled with immunoSEQ multiplex PCR; TCRdb holds only in-frame clones, not every one. The sample holds some 150,000 clones; about 92% are singletons and the top ten take around 1.7%. Germline loops: CDR1 MDHEN, CDR2 SYDVKM. V was pared by 8 bases and J by 4 bases, with 20 bases between. This CDR3 comprises 15 residues. The V call is TRBV28, the J call TRBJ1-2, with D perhaps matching TRBD1 (5 bases). Sequencing used peripheral blood, obtained 28 days after the second AZD1222 dose. The clonotype was recovered from an adult who received the AZD1222 COVID-19 vaccine. CDR3 DNA: TGTGCCAGCTCCCCCCTGAGGGGCTCAGGCTATGGCTACACCTTC. Translated, it gives CASSPLRGSGYGYTF.